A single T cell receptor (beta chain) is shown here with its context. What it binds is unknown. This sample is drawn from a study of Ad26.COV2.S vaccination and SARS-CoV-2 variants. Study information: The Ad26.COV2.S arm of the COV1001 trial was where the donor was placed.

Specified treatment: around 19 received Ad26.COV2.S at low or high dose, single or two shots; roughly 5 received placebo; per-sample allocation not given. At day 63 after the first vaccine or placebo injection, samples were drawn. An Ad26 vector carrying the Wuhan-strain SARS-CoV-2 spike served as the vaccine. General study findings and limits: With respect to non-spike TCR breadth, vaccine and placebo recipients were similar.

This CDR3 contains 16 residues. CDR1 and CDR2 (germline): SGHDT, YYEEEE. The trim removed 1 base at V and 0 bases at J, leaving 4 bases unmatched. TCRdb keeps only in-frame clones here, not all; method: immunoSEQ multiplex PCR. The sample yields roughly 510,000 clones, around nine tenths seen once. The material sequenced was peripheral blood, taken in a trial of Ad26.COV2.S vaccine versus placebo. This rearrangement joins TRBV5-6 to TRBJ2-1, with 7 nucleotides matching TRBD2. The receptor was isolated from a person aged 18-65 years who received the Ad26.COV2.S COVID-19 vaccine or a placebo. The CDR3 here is CASSLTGGPSYNEQFF. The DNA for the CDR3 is TGTGCCAGCAGCTTGACGGGAGGCCCCTCCTACAATGAGCAGTTCTTC.